What follows is one T cell receptor (beta chain) and its context. The length of the CDR3 is 14 residues. Looked up from germline, CDR1 is SQVTM and CDR2 is ANQGSEA. V lost 0 bases and J lost 4, with 12 bases in between. This specimen comes from a study of neurological immune-mediated disorders. The overall study: Of approximately 35 multiple sclerosis patients, some 31 were relapsing-remitting and 3 secondary progressive.

Each CDR3 protein gets one entry after TCRdb re-called the 5' RACE reads with MiXCR. The data contain 87,000 or so distinct CDR3 sequences, roughly 3.2% of them seen just once; the ten biggest clones take up under 3.5%. The sequence derives from a woman in her fifties or sixties with multiple sclerosis. The sequencing sample was made of PBMCs. The J gene is TRBJ1-1, the V gene TRBV29-1; no clear D. CDR3 nucleotides: TGCAGCGTTGAAGATCGCGGTCGTGGCACTGAAGCTTTCTTT. This encodes CSVEDRGRGTEAFF.